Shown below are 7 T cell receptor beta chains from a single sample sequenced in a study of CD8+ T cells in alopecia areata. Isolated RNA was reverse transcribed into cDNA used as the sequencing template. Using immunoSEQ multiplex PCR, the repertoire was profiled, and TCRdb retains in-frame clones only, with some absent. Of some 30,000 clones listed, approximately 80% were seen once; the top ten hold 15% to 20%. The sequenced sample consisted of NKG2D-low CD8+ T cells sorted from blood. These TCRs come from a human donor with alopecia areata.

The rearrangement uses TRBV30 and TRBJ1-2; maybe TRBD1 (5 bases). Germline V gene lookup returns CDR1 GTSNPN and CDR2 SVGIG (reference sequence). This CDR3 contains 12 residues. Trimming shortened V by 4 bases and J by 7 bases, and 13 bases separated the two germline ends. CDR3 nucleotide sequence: TGTGCCTGGATACGCAGGGCAGGTGGCTACACCTTC. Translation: CAWIRRAGGYTF.

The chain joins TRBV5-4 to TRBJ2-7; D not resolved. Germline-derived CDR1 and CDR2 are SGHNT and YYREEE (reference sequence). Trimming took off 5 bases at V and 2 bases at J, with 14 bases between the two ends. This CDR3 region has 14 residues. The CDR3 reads CASSHWKVTYEQYF. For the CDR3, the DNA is TGTGCCAGCAGTCATTGGAAAGTTACCTACGAGCAGTACTTC.

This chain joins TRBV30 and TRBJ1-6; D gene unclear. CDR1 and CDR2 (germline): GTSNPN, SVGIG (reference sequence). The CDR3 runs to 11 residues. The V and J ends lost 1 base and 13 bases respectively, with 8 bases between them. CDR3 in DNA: TGTGCCTGGAGTGCGCCCGGGCCCCTCCACTTT. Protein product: CAWSAPGPLHF.

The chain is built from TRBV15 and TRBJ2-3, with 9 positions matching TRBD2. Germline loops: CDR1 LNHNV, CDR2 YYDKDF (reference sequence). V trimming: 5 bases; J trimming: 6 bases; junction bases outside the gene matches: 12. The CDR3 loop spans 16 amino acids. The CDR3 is CATSRRLAAEGDTQYF. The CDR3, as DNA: TGTGCCACCAGCCGAAGACTAGCGGCGGAAGGGGATACGCAGTATTTT.

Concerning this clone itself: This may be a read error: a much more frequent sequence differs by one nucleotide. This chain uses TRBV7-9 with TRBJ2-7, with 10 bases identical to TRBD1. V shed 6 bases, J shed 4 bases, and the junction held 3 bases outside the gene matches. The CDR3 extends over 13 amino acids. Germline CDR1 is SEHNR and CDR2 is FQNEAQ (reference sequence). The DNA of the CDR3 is TGTGCCAGCAGATCGGGACAGGGGTACGAGCAGTACTTC. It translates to CASRSGQGYEQYF.

In DNA, the CDR3 is TGTGCCACCAGCGGACCGGGACTAGCGGGGTCCTCAGATACGCAGTATTTT. Protein: CATSGPGLAGSSDTQYF. The chain has TRBV15 and TRBJ2-3; 13 bases map to TRBD2. CDR1 and CDR2 from the germline V gene are LNHNV and YYDKDF (reference sequence). This CDR3 region has 17 residues. Unmatched junction bases numbered 9, after V lost 5 bases and J lost 4 bases.

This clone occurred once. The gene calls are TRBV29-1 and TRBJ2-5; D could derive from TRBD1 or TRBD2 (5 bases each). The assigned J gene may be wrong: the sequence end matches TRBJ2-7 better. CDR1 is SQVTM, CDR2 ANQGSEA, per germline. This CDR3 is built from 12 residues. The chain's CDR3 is CSGTGPGYEQYF. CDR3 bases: TGCAGCGGAACGGGACCCGGTTACGAGCAGTACTTC.